This TCR beta chain was observed in a study of lung T cells in sarcoidosis with Löfgren's syndrome. Study overall: Löfgren's syndrome patients were the main repertoire analysis focus. Study outcomes and limitations: Paired TRAV12-1/TRBV2 TCRs showed CDR3 homology and preferential pairing. Versus controls, Löfgren's syndrome patients reportedly showed TRAV12-1 and TRBV2 as most expanded. Shared TRAV12-1 and TRBV2 CDR3 motifs were reported across several patients.

Each CDR3 protein is one row after TCRdb ran MiXCR on the reads. Of more than 8,500 distinct CDR3 sequences in the sample, roughly 21% were seen once. The CDR3 length is 11 residues. The germline V gene has CDR1 DFQATT and CDR2 SNEGSKA (reference sequence). This clonotype was counted ten times or more. Its antigen is unknown. An end of the junction does not agree with germline; a read error may underlie this. The clonotype comes from a human donor with sarcoidosis (Löfgren's syndrome or another form), or a control subject (not recorded which). The chain recombines TRBV20-1 with TRBJ2-3, with 7 bases that match TRBD2. What was sequenced was CD4+ T cells from bronchoalveolar lavage fluid. The CDR3 reads CSTSGTDTQYF. The CDR3 nucleotides read TGCAGTACTAGCGGCACAGATACGCAGTATTTT.